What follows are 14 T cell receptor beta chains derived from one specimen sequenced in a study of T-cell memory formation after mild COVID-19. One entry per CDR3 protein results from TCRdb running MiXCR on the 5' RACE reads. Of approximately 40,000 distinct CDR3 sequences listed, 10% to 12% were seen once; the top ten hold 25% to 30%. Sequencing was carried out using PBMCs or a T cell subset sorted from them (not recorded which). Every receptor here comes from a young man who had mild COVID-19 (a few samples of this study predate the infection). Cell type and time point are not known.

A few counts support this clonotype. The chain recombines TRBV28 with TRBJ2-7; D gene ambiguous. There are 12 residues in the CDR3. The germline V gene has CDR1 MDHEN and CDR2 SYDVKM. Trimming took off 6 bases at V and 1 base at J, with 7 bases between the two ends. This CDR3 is CASSMDSYEQYV. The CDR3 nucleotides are TGTGCCAGCAGCATGGATTCCTACGAGCAGTACGTC.

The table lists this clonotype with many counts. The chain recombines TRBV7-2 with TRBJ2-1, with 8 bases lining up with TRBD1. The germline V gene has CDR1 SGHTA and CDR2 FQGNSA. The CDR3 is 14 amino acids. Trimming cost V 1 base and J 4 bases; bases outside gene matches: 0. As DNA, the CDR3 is TGTGCCAGCAGCTTAGACAGGGGGTACAATGAGCAGTTCTTC. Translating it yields CASSLDRGYNEQFF.

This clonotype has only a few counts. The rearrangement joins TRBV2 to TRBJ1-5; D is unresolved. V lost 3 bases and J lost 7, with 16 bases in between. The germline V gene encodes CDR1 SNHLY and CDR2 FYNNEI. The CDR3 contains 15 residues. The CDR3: CASSDATDPYQPQHF. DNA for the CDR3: TGTGCCAGCAGTGATGCAACAGATCCTTACCAGCCCCAGCATTTT. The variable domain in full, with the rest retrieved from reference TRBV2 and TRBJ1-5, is EPEVTQTPSHQVTQMGQEVILRCVPISNHLYFYWYRQILGQKVEFLVSFYNNEISEKSEIFDDQFSVERPDGSNFTLKIRSTKLEDSAMYFCASSDATDPYQPQHFGDGTRLSIL.

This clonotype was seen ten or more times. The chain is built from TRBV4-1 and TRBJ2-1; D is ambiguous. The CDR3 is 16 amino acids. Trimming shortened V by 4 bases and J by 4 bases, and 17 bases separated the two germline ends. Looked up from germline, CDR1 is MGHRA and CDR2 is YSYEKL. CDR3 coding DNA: TGCGCCAGCAGCCCTTTAATCCAGCCGCGGTACAATGAGCAGTTCTTC. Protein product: CASSPLIQPRYNEQFF.

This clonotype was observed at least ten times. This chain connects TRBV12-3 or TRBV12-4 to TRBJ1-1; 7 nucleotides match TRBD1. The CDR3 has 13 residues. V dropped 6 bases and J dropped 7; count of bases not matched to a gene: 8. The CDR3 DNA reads TGTGCCAGCAGCCGACAGGGCCTAGGTGAAGCTTTCTTT. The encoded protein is CASSRQGLGEAFF.

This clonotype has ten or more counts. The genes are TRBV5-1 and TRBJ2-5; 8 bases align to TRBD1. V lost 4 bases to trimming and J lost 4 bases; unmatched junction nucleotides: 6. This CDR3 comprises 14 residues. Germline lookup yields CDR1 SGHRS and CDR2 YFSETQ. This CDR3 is CASSPRTGRETQYF. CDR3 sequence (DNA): TGCGCCAGCAGCCCCAGGACAGGGCGAGAGACCCAGTACTTC.

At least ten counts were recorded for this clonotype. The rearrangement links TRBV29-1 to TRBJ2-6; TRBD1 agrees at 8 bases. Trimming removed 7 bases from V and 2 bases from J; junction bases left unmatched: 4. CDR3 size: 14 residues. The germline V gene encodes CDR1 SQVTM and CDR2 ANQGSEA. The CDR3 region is CSAATGAGANVLTF. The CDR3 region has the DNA TGCAGCGCGGCGACAGGGGCTGGGGCCAACGTCCTGACTTTC. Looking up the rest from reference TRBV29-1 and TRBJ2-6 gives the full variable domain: SAVISQKPSRDICQRGTSLTIQCQVDSQVTMMFWYRQQPGQSLTLIATANQGSEATYESGFVIDKFPISRPNLTFSTLTVSNMSPEDSSIYLCSAATGAGANVLTFGAGSRLTVL.

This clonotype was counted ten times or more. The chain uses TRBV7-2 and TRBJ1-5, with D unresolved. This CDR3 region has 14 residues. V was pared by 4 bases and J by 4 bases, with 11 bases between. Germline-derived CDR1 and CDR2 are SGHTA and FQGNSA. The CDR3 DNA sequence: TGTGCCAGCAGCTCAAACGTGGGAAATCAGCCCCAGCATTTT. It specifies CASSSNVGNQPQHF.

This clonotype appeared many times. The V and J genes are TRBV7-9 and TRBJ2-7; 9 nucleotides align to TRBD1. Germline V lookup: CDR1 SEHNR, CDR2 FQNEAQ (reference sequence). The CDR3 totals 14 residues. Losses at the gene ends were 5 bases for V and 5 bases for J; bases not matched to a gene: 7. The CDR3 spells CASSVRTGADEQYF. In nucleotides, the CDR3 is TGTGCCAGCAGCGTAAGGACAGGGGCCGACGAGCAGTACTTC.

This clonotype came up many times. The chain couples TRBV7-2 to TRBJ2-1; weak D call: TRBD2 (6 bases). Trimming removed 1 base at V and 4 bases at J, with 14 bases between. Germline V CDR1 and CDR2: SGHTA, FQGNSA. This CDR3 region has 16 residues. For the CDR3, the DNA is TGTGCCAGCAGCTTAGGTAATAGCGGACTTTACAATGAGCAGTTCTTC. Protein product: CASSLGNSGLYNEQFF. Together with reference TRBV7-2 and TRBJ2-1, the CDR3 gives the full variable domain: GAGVSQSPSNKVTEKGKDVELRCDPISGHTALYWYRQSLGQGLEFLIYFQGNSAPDKSGLPSDRFSAERTGGSVSTLTIQRTQQEDSAVYLCASSLGNSGLYNEQFFGPGTRLTVL.

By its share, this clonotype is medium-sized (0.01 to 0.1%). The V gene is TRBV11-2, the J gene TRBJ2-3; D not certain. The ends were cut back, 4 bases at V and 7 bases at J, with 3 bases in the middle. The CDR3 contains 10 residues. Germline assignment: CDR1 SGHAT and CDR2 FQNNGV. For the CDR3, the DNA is TGTGCCAGCAGCTCCTATACGCAGTATTTT. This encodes CASSSYTQYF. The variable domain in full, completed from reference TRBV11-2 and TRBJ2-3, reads EAGVAQSPRYKIIEKRQSVAFWCNPISGHATLYWYQQILGQGPKLLIQFQNNGVVDDSQLPKDRFSAERLKGVDSTLKIQPAKLEDSAVYLCASSSYTQYFGPGTRLTVL.

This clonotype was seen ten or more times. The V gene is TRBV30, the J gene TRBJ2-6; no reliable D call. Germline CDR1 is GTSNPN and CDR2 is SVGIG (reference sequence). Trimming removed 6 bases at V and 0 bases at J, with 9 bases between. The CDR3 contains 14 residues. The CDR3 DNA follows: TGTGCCTGCCAGAAAGACTCTGGGGCCAACGTCCTGACTTTC. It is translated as CACQKDSGANVLTF.

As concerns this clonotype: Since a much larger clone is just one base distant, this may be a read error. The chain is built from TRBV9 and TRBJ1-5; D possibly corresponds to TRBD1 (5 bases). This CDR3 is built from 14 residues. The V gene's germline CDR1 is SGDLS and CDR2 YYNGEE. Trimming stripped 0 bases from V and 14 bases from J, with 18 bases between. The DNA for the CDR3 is TGTGCCAGCAGCGTAGAGGGTCAGGGCGAACCCAAGCATTTT. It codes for CASSVEGQGEPKHF.

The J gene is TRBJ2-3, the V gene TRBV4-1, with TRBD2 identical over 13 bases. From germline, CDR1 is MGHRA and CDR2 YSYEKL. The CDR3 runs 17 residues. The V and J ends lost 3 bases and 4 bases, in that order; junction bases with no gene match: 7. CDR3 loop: CASSQVRLAGGPDTQYF. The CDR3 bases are TGCGCCAGCAGCCAGGTTCGACTAGCGGGGGGACCAGATACGCAGTATTTT.